This T cell receptor beta chain was observed in a study of T-cell reconstitution after alpha-beta-depleted transplantation in children. Study conclusions and caveats: From newly produced T cells came most of the T-cell counts and diversity one year after transplant. Expanded graft clones numbering several hundred reportedly gave rise to alpha-beta T cells about two months after transplant. It was surviving recipient T cells and thymic progenitors that gave some patients high TCRbeta diversity at day 60.

The CDR3 runs 11 residues. The V gene's germline CDR1 is SGHRS and CDR2 YFSETQ. Between the trimmed V and J ends, which lost 7 bases and 8 bases, there was a span of 12 bases. Molecular barcoding with unique molecular identifiers was used for the TCRbeta library. From the PCR reads, TCRdb called clonotypes with MiXCR, one entry per CDR3 protein. Of approximately 31,000 distinct CDR3 sequences in the sample, under 6.5% were seen once. This clonotype was recorded at least ten times. The antigen is undetermined. This specimen consisted of peripheral blood, obtained 60 days after TCRalphabeta/CD19-depleted stem cell transplant. V gene TRBV5-1 combines with J gene TRBJ1-2; perhaps TRBD1 as D (6 bases). This receptor was obtained from a child younger than two who had a stem cell transplant for acute myeloid leukemia, so the T cells may come from the graft donor. DNA for the CDR3: TGCGCCAGCGCGGGGGGGCGCGGCTACACCTTC. It translates to CASAGGRGYTF.